Below are 19 T cell receptor beta chains sequenced from a single sample in a study of long-term antiretroviral therapy in people with HIV. Survey-level immunoSEQ v3.0 assays were run. Profiling relied on immunoSEQ multiplex PCR, and the TCRdb table lists in-frame clones only, not all of them. The sample yields about 38,000 clones, 75% to 90% seen once. Sequencing used unsorted PBMCs, obtained 1.5 years after starting antiretroviral therapy. The receptors shown here come from a man younger than 30 with HIV.

The gene calls are TRBV9 and TRBJ1-2; D gene ambiguous. The CDR3 has 15 amino acids. Germline V gene sequence: CDR1 SGDLS, CDR2 YYNGEE. The V and J ends lost 1 base and 4 bases respectively, with 14 bases between them. The CDR3 bases are TGTGCCAGCAGCGTACTCATCGGCGGCAGCTATGGCTACACCTTC. Protein product: CASSVLIGGSYGYTF.

This sequence joins TRBV19 and TRBJ1-2; 7 bases align to TRBD1. The CDR3 is 17 amino acids. V was clipped by 6 bases and J by 4 bases; unmatched bases: 17. Germline V lookup: CDR1 LNHDA, CDR2 SQIVND (reference sequence). CDR3 coding DNA: TGTGCCAGTAGATCCAACCTGGGACAGAGCCTAGTCTATGGCTACACCTTC. This codes for CASRSNLGQSLVYGYTF.

V gene TRBV4-3 combines with J gene TRBJ2-3; the D gene is possibly TRBD2 (5 bases). The CDR3 is made up of 16 amino acids. Germline lookup yields CDR1 LGHNA and CDR2 YSLEER. Trimming took off 0 bases at V and 5 bases at J, with 15 bases between the two ends. CDR3 sequence: CASSQDLWGVRDTQYF. The DNA of the CDR3 is TGCGCCAGCAGCCAAGATCTATGGGGAGTAAGAGATACGCAGTATTTT.

This chain joins TRBV30 and TRBJ2-7, with D perhaps matching TRBD1 (6 bases). V gave up 3 bases and J gave up 5 bases, with 17 bases separating them. CDR3 length: 14 residues. Germline V lookup: CDR1 GTSNPN, CDR2 SVGIG (reference sequence). The CDR3 loop is CAWSLTGIRDEQYF. DNA for the CDR3: TGTGCCTGGAGCTTGACAGGTATCCGAGACGAGCAGTACTTC. Filled out from reference TRBV30 and TRBJ2-7, the complete variable domain reads SQTIHQWPATLVQPVGSPLSLECTVEGTSNPNLYWYRQAAGRGLQLLFYSVGIGQISSEVPQNLSASRPQDRQFILSSKKLLLSDSGFYLCAWSLTGIRDEQYFGPGTRLTVT.

The genes are TRBV27 and TRBJ1-1, with TRBD1 matching over 8 bases. V dropped 5 bases and J dropped 5; count of bases not matched to a gene: 7. The CDR3 runs to 14 residues. Germline assignment: CDR1 MNHEY and CDR2 SMNVEV (reference sequence). CDR3 amino acids: CASSQTGVTTEAFF. As DNA, the CDR3 is TGTGCCAGCAGTCAGACAGGGGTAACGACTGAAGCTTTCTTT.

The rearrangement joins TRBV6-5 to TRBJ2-7; the D is unclear. Trimming cost V 7 bases and J 5 bases, with 12 bases left between them. CDR3 length: 12 amino acids. Per germline, CDR1 MNHEY and CDR2 SVGAGI. In DNA, the CDR3 is TGTGCCAGCACCGATCTGATCCACGAGCAGTACTTC. Translating it yields CASTDLIHEQYF.

This clone showed up just once. The rearrangement links TRBV7-2 to TRBJ2-1, with D hard to call. CDR1 is SGHTA and CDR2 is FQGNSA in the germline V gene. Trimming took 1 base from V and 6 from J, leaving 10 bases between them. CDR3 size: 14 residues. The CDR3 sequence is CASSLGRGSNEQFF. In nucleotides, the CDR3 is TGTGCCAGCAGCTTAGGTCGAGGAAGCAATGAGCAGTTCTTC.

This clone was seen once. The rearrangement joins TRBV10-2 to TRBJ2-7; 9 positions match TRBD1. The ends lost 8 bases at V and 2 bases at J; junction bases unmatched: 4. The CDR3 consists of 13 residues. CDR1 is WSHSY, CDR2 SAAADI, per germline. For the CDR3, the DNA is TGCGCCAGCTCGACAGGGGGAACCTACGAGCAGTACTTC. Its protein is CASSTGGTYEQYF.

The chain couples TRBV7-9 to TRBJ2-7; D is unclear. With 0 bases removed from V and 7 bases from J, the gap between germline ends came to 7 bases. This CDR3 is built from 12 residues. Looked up from germline, CDR1 is SEHNR and CDR2 is FQNEAQ (reference sequence). Here the CDR3 DNA reads TGTGCCAGCAGCTTAGCGCTAGGGGAGCAGTACTTC. Its translation is CASSLALGEQYF.

Only a few counts were recorded for this clone. The J gene is TRBJ2-7, the V gene TRBV4-3; a weak D match, TRBD2 (7 bases). V was cut by 0 bases and J by 6 bases, with 24 bases left in between. Germline V gene sequence: CDR1 LGHNA, CDR2 YSLEER. The CDR3 spans 18 residues. The CDR3 here is CASSQDLGGGFSLGEQYF. CDR3 nucleotide sequence: TGCGCCAGCAGCCAAGATTTAGGGGGGGGATTCTCCCTCGGCGAGCAGTACTTC.

This chain links TRBV2 with TRBJ2-5; 8 positions agree with TRBD1. The CDR3 sequence is 14 residues long. V dropped 7 bases and J dropped 2; count of bases not matched to a gene: 6. Germline V lookup: CDR1 SNHLY, CDR2 FYNNEI. CDR3 sequence (DNA): TGTGCCAGCACCAGAGACAGGGGTCAAGAGACCCAGTACTTC. Protein sequence: CASTRDRGQETQYF.

The genes are TRBV27 and TRBJ2-7, with 9 positions matching TRBD1. The length of the CDR3 is 15 residues. The trim removed 5 bases at V and 0 bases at J, leaving 5 bases unmatched. Germline assignment: CDR1 MNHEY and CDR2 SMNVEV (reference sequence). The CDR3 loop is CASSTRDRDSYEQYF. The DNA of the CDR3 is TGTGCCAGCAGTACGCGGGACAGGGACTCCTACGAGCAGTACTTC.

This CDR3 is CASSTRGAGTEAFF. CDR3 in DNA: TGTGCCAGCAGCACAAGGGGAGCAGGGACTGAAGCTTTCTTT. The chain has TRBV7-9 and TRBJ1-1; D may be TRBD1 (5 bases). The V gene lost 5 bases and the J gene lost 5 bases, with 15 bases spanning the gap. This CDR3 has 14 residues. Germline V gene lookup returns CDR1 SEHNR and CDR2 FQNEAQ (reference sequence). Complete variable domain (other parts from reference TRBV7-9 and TRBJ1-1): DTGVSQNPRHKITKRGQNVTFRCDPISEHNRLYWYRQTLGQGPEFLTYFQNEAQLEKSRLLSDRFSAERPKGSFSTLEIQRTEQGDSAMYLCASSTRGAGTEAFFGQGTRLTVV.

V gene TRBV18 combines with J gene TRBJ2-7; TRBD1 is a possible D gene (5 bases). V was shortened by 0 bases and J by 4 bases, with 10 bases between the two germline ends. The CDR3 sequence is 14 residues long. The germline gives CDR1 KGHSH, CDR2 LQKENI. Here the CDR3 reads CASSPPKQAYEQYF. The CDR3 DNA reads TGTGCCAGCTCACCACCCAAACAGGCTTACGAGCAGTACTTC.

A remark on this clone: This CDR3 is also generated by other DNA sequences in the sample. The chain joins TRBV7-9 to TRBJ2-1; 7 bases match TRBD2. After removal of 5 bases from V and 5 bases from J, the junction contained 3 bases not matched to a gene. Germline V lookup: CDR1 SEHNR, CDR2 FQNEAQ (reference sequence). The CDR3 totals 13 residues. CDR3 region: CASSPSGDNEQFF. CDR3 nucleotide sequence: TGTGCCAGCAGCCCTAGCGGCGACAATGAGCAGTTCTTC.

The chain recombines TRBV5-6 with TRBJ1-4; TRBD1 matches at 9 bases. The V gene end was trimmed by 4 bases and the J gene end by 2 bases; junction bases not matched to a gene: 6. Germline assignment: CDR1 SGHDT and CDR2 YYEEEE. This CDR3 is 16 amino acids long. As DNA, the CDR3 is TGTGCCAGCAGCACGACAGGGGGTTCTACTAATGAAAAACTGTTTTTT. The encoded protein is CASSTTGGSTNEKLFF.

This chain links TRBV6-1 with TRBJ2-3; 9 positions match TRBD1. V dropped 2 bases and J dropped 2; count of bases not matched to a gene: 11. CDR1 and CDR2 from the germline V gene are MNHNS and SASEGT. The CDR3 contains 18 residues. DNA for the CDR3: TGTGCCAGCAGTGAAACTCACACCCGGGACAGGGCCACAGATACGCAGTATTTT. Amino acids: CASSETHTRDRATDTQYF.

Sample share makes this clone medium-sized (0.01 to 0.1%). CDR3 loop: CASRGLNGELFF. The CDR3 DNA is TGTGCCAGCAGGGGGCTTAACGGGGAGCTGTTTTTT. The J gene is TRBJ2-2, the V gene TRBV28, with D maybe TRBD1 (5 bases). Trimming took off 6 bases at V and 7 bases at J, with 9 bases between the two ends. CDR1 and CDR2 from the germline V gene are MDHEN and SYDVKM. The CDR3 is made up of 12 amino acids.

This sequence joins TRBV9 and TRBJ2-2; no definite D call. Germline CDR1 is SGDLS and CDR2 is YYNGEE. The CDR3 runs to 14 residues. The germline V and J ends were trimmed by 0 bases and 5 bases, with 8 bases remaining between them. The CDR3 region is CASSVAGVTGELFF. The CDR3 nucleotides read TGTGCCAGCAGCGTAGCTGGGGTTACCGGGGAGCTGTTTTTT.